What follows are 31 T cell receptor beta chains derived from one specimen sequenced in a study of beta chain features in type 1 diabetes. Of the isolated RNA, all was reverse transcribed, and so the sequenced material was expressed TCRB transcripts. The repertoire was sequenced with immunoSEQ multiplex PCR; TCRdb's copy has only in-frame clones and lacks some. The sample has a few hundred thousand clones, roughly 15% seen once; the top ten hold under 0.02%. Sequencing used naive CD4+ T cells from blood. The receptors come from a woman in her late teens or twenties in good health.

This clone has a handful of counts. The chain employs TRBV27 and TRBJ1-2, with D maybe TRBD1 (5 bases). The CDR3 has 15 amino acids. Germline V gives CDR1 MNHEY, CDR2 SMNVEV (reference sequence). The V end was cut by 1 base, the J end by 4 bases, with 13 bases between. The DNA for the CDR3 is TGTGCCAGCAGTTTATGGCGGGGACGGGGCTATGGCTACACCTTC. Protein: CASSLWRGRGYGYTF.

The rearrangement joins TRBV4-1 to TRBJ2-1; D is ambiguous. With 1 base removed from V and 9 bases from J, the gap between germline ends came to 13 bases. The germline V gene encodes CDR1 MGHRA and CDR2 YSYEKL. The CDR3 has 14 residues. CDR3 amino acids: CASSQALTTTEQFF. CDR3 coding DNA: TGCGCCAGCAGCCAAGCCCTCACTACCACTGAGCAGTTCTTC.

This clone has only a few counts. The J gene is TRBJ1-4, the V gene TRBV6-5; 8 nucleotides align to TRBD1. Trimming at V came to 6 bases and at J to 5 bases, leaving 8 bases not matched to a gene. Germline loops: CDR1 MNHEY, CDR2 SVGAGI. The CDR3 is 15 residues long. As DNA, the CDR3 is TGTGCCAGCAGGTCCTCGGGGACAGGAAATGAAAAACTGTTTTTT. The encoded protein is CASRSSGTGNEKLFF.

The chain employs TRBV2 and TRBJ1-1, with D unresolved. The V end lost 3 bases, the J end lost 4 bases, and 12 bases lay between the germline ends. This CDR3 is built from 14 residues. Per germline, CDR1 SNHLY and CDR2 FYNNEI. The CDR3 region is CASSERLGFTEAFF. CDR3 nucleotide sequence: TGTGCCAGCAGTGAGCGGTTAGGTTTCACTGAAGCTTTCTTT. The full variable domain, in which reference TRBV2 and TRBJ1-1 provide the parts outside the CDR3, is EPEVTQTPSHQVTQMGQEVILRCVPISNHLYFYWYRQILGQKVEFLVSFYNNEISEKSEIFDDQFSVERPDGSNFTLKIRSTKLEDSAMYFCASSERLGFTEAFFGQGTRLTVV.

The chain couples TRBV27 to TRBJ2-1, with D perhaps TRBD2 (6 bases). The CDR3 length is 12 residues. Germline CDR1 is MNHEY and CDR2 is SMNVEV (reference sequence). The V end was cut by 8 bases, the J end by 4 bases, with 9 bases between. The CDR3 here is CASGRRYNEQFF. CDR3 bases: TGTGCCAGCGGGAGGAGGTACAATGAGCAGTTCTTC.

This clone was seen only a few times. V gene TRBV19 combines with J gene TRBJ2-5, with 11 bases identical to TRBD1. V lost 8 bases to trimming and J lost 2 bases; unmatched junction nucleotides: 4. The CDR3 spans 14 residues. CDR1 LNHDA and CDR2 SQIVND come from the germline V gene (reference sequence). CDR3 DNA sequence: TGTGCCAGTGTGGACAGGGGGCATCAAGAGACCCAGTACTTC. Its protein product is CASVDRGHQETQYF.

V and J are TRBV7-2 and TRBJ2-1; 8 bases line up with TRBD1. Germline assignment: CDR1 SGHTA and CDR2 FQGNSA. The CDR3 has 12 amino acids. J gave up 8 bases and V 5 bases, and 2 bases lay outside the gene matches. CDR3 nucleotides: TGTGCCAGCAGCAAGGGACAGGATGAGCAGTTCTTC. Protein: CASSKGQDEQFF.

This clone was detected only a few times. V is TRBV7-6 and J is TRBJ2-7, with 8 bases aligning to TRBD2. CDR3 length: 15 residues. Trimming removed 1 base from V and 0 bases from J; junction bases left unmatched: 2. Germline V CDR1 and CDR2: SGHVS, FNYEAQ. The CDR3 bases are TGTGCCAGCAGCTTAGGAGCGGGGGACTCCTACGAGCAGTACTTC. This gives the protein CASSLGAGDSYEQYF.

The rearrangement uses TRBV7-3 and TRBJ2-6; unclear D gene. CDR1 is SGHTA and CDR2 is FQGTGA in the germline V gene. The CDR3 length is 15 residues. V gave up 3 bases and J gave up 0 bases, with 6 bases separating them. CDR3 sequence reads: CASSFLDSGANVLTF. The CDR3 bases are TGTGCCAGCAGCTTTCTAGACTCTGGGGCCAACGTCCTGACTTTC.

The chain uses TRBV18 and TRBJ2-5; 7 positions match TRBD2. The CDR3 has 13 residues. Looked up from germline, CDR1 is KGHSH and CDR2 is LQKENI. V lost 4 bases and J lost 4; bases outside the gene matches: 3. The CDR3 nucleotides read TGTGCCAGCTCACTGGGAGGGCGAGAGACCCAGTACTTC. It translates to CASSLGGRETQYF. The full variable domain, rest sourced from reference TRBV18 and TRBJ2-5, is NAGVMQNPRHLVRRRGQEARLRCSPMKGHSHVYWYRQLPEEGLKFMVYLQKENIIDESGMPKERFSAEFPKEGPSILRIQQVVRGDSAAYFCASSLGGRETQYFGPGTRLLVL.

This chain joins TRBV5-1 and TRBJ2-7, with 14 bases identical to TRBD2. This CDR3 has 17 residues. Germline-derived CDR1 and CDR2 are SGHRS and YFSETQ. V lost 8 bases, J lost 5 bases, and 15 bases stayed unmatched. The CDR3: CASRPGLAGERLDEQYF. CDR3 coding DNA: TGCGCCAGTCGTCCGGGACTAGCGGGAGAACGCCTTGACGAGCAGTACTTC.

The chain links TRBV27 to TRBJ1-2; D gene unclear. CDR1 is MNHEY and CDR2 is SMNVEV in the germline V gene (reference sequence). The CDR3 loop spans 15 amino acids. V lost 2 bases and J lost 8, with 18 bases in between. The chain's CDR3 is CASSLVGSGREGYTF. The CDR3 bases are TGTGCCAGCAGTTTAGTTGGGAGCGGGAGAGAAGGCTACACCTTC.

The V call is TRBV4-3, the J call TRBJ1-3; D unclear. Trimming shortened V by 1 base and J by 7 bases, and 17 bases separated the two germline ends. Germline V gene data show CDR1 as LGHNA and CDR2 as YSLEER. The CDR3 consists of 16 residues. CDR3 bases: TGCGCCAGCAGCCAAGGTCCGTCGGAGGGAGGGAACACCATATATTTT. Translated, it gives CASSQGPSEGGNTIYF.

V and J are TRBV20-1 and TRBJ2-7, with no clear D. The CDR3 consists of 11 residues. Germline CDR1 is DFQATT and CDR2 is SNEGSKA (reference sequence). Trimming removed 6 bases at V and 1 base at J, with 7 bases between. The CDR3 region is CSALRSYEQYF. CDR3 DNA: TGCAGTGCGCTCCGGTCCTACGAGCAGTACTTC.

This clone was seen a few times. The chain combines TRBV7-2 with TRBJ2-3; 9 bases are shared with TRBD2. CDR1 is SGHTA, CDR2 FQGNSA, per germline. Trimming took 0 bases from V and 6 from J; bases not matched to a gene: 13. This CDR3 contains 18 residues. CDR3 DNA sequence: TGTGCCAGCAGCTTAGCGCTGGCGGGAGGGCCTATCCCTGATACGCAGTATTTT. Translating it yields CASSLALAGGPIPDTQYF. Together with reference TRBV7-2 and TRBJ2-3, the CDR3 gives the full variable domain: GAGVSQSPSNKVTEKGKDVELRCDPISGHTALYWYRQSLGQGLEFLIYFQGNSAPDKSGLPSDRFSAERTGGSVSTLTIQRTQQEDSAVYLCASSLALAGGPIPDTQYFGPGTRLTVL.

This chain uses TRBV5-1 with TRBJ2-3; 9 nucleotides agree with TRBD2. The CDR3 covers 15 residues. Trimming took 3 bases from V and 4 from J; bases not matched to a gene: 6. The germline CDR1 and CDR2 sequences are SGHRS and YFSETQ. This CDR3 reads CASSSLAGDADTQYF. CDR3 in DNA: TGCGCCAGCAGCTCCTTAGCGGGAGACGCAGATACGCAGTATTTT.

The chain joins TRBV11-1 to TRBJ2-7; 7 bases match TRBD2. Germline V gives CDR1 SGHAT, CDR2 FQDESV (reference sequence). The V segment lost 1 base and the J segment 7 bases; nucleotides outside the gene matches: 7. The CDR3 totals 14 residues. CDR3 in amino acids: CASSLVGSGQEQYF. DNA of the CDR3: TGTGCCAGCAGCTTAGTAGGTAGCGGGCAAGAGCAGTACTTC.

The chain employs TRBV2 and TRBJ1-5; TRBD1 matches 7 bases. Germline trimming cut 6 bases from V and 4 bases from J; bases unmatched to any gene: 9. The CDR3 contains 15 residues. Germline CDR1 SNHLY, CDR2 FYNNEI. CDR3 DNA sequence: TGTGCCAGCAGCCCGAGGACAGGAGGTAATCAGCCCCAGCATTTT. The encoded protein is CASSPRTGGNQPQHF.

This clone appeared a few times. This chain uses TRBV7-2 with TRBJ1-1, with TRBD1 identical over 9 bases. J lost 1 base, V lost 7 bases, and 4 bases had no gene match. The germline CDR1 and CDR2 sequences are SGHTA and FQGNSA. The CDR3 consists of 14 residues. This chain's CDR3 is CASTRTGANTEAFF. The CDR3 DNA reads TGTGCCAGCACCAGGACAGGGGCGAACACTGAAGCTTTCTTT.

As to this clone: Other DNA sequences of this sample code for an identical CDR3. The gene calls are TRBV29-1 and TRBJ2-5; 10 bases line up with TRBD1. Germline CDR1 reads SQVTM; CDR2 reads ANQGSEA. The V gene end was trimmed by 5 bases and the J gene end by 4 bases; junction bases not matched to a gene: 4. The CDR3 runs 13 residues. The CDR3 sequence is CSVRQGAGETQYF. The CDR3 bases are TGCAGCGTTCGACAGGGGGCAGGAGAGACCCAGTACTTC.

The rearrangement links TRBV28 to TRBJ1-1; D is unclear. V dropped 5 bases and J dropped 1 base, with 8 bases sitting between them. Germline values: CDR1 MDHEN, CDR2 SYDVKM. This CDR3 has 13 amino acids. This chain's CDR3 is CASSKPRNTEAFF. CDR3 nucleotide sequence: TGTGCCAGCAGTAAACCGAGGAACACTGAAGCTTTCTTT.

The sample holds a few counts of this clone. The chain employs TRBV28 and TRBJ2-1; the D gene is possibly TRBD1 (6 bases). Germline V gene sequence: CDR1 MDHEN, CDR2 SYDVKM. The CDR3 spans 14 residues. The V gene lost 1 base and the J gene lost 4 bases, with 8 bases spanning the gap. DNA of the CDR3: TGTGCCAGCAGTTTATACGGGACATACAATGAGCAGTTCTTC. Protein: CASSLYGTYNEQFF.

V usage is TRBV28 and J usage is TRBJ1-2; TRBD1 matches at 7 bases. Germline CDR1 and CDR2: MDHEN and SYDVKM. The J segment lost 4 bases and the V segment lost 6 bases, leaving 11 bases of the junction unmatched. This CDR3 is 15 amino acids long. CDR3 nucleotides: TGTGCCAGCAGCTTACAGGGGCGACCCAGCTATGGCTACACCTTC. This codes for CASSLQGRPSYGYTF.

Only a few counts were recorded for this clone. The rearrangement joins TRBV28 to TRBJ1-2; D is possibly TRBD1 (6 bases). Trimming cost V 9 bases and J 4 bases, with 18 bases left between them. In germline, CDR1 is MDHEN, CDR2 SYDVKM. The CDR3 is 14 amino acids. The CDR3 loop reads CASLTGWGSYGYTF. The CDR3 nucleotides read TGTGCCAGTTTAACAGGGTGGGGCAGCTATGGCTACACCTTC.

This clone has only a few counts. This chain links TRBV29-1 with TRBJ2-5; a possible D gene is TRBD2 (5 bases). V lost 2 bases and J lost 5, with 18 bases in between. The CDR3 is 15 amino acids. The germline V gene has CDR1 SQVTM and CDR2 ANQGSEA. CDR3 protein: CSVEKRGGSGETQYF. CDR3 coding DNA: TGCAGCGTTGAAAAGCGTGGTGGGAGCGGTGAGACCCAGTACTTC.

The chain couples TRBV30 to TRBJ2-7, with D maybe TRBD2 (5 bases). The CDR3 runs to 13 residues. Trimming took off 8 bases at V and 5 bases at J, with 19 bases between the two ends. Germline V gene data show CDR1 as GTSNPN and CDR2 as SVGIG (reference sequence). The CDR3 loop reads CAQTRTQSDEQYF. CDR3 sequence (DNA): TGTGCCCAGACCAGGACTCAAAGCGACGAGCAGTACTTC.

In this sample, this clone turned up a few times. The CDR3 DNA is TGCGCCAGCAGCTTATACTACAATGAGCAGTTCTTC. Translation: CASSLYYNEQFF. The V and J genes are TRBV5-1 and TRBJ2-1; D is unclear. The V and J ends lost 2 bases and 3 bases respectively, with 3 bases between them. This CDR3 region has 12 residues. Germline loops: CDR1 SGHRS, CDR2 YFSETQ.

This clone was detected only a few times. J is TRBJ2-7 and V is TRBV4-3; 11 bases match TRBD1. Germline CDR1 and CDR2: LGHNA and YSLEER. With 3 bases clipped from V and 3 bases from J, the junction kept 7 bases outside the gene matches. The CDR3 is 16 residues long. CDR3 in amino acids: CASSQDAGTGGYEQYF. For the CDR3, the DNA is TGCGCCAGCAGCCAGGATGCCGGGACAGGGGGCTACGAGCAGTACTTC.

Notes on this clone: This CDR3 is also generated by other DNA sequences in the sample. This chain uses TRBV9 with TRBJ2-1; the match to TRBD2 covers 13 bases. Unmatched junction bases numbered 1, after V lost 4 bases and J lost 6 bases. This CDR3 region has 14 residues. The germline V gene has CDR1 SGDLS and CDR2 YYNGEE. CDR3 bases: TGTGCCAGCAGCCGGACTAGCGGGAGCAATGAGCAGTTCTTC. Protein product: CASSRTSGSNEQFF.

This clone has a handful of counts. Sequence at one end of the junction differs from germline and may be a read error. The chain employs TRBV19 and TRBJ1-5, with D possibly matching TRBD1 (6 bases). In germline, CDR1 is LNHDA, CDR2 SQIVND (reference sequence). CDR3 size: 12 residues. The CDR3 sequence: CASRYGQTAAFW. For the CDR3, the DNA is TGTGCCAGTAGATACGGACAGACAGCTGCATTTTGG.

This clone was counted a few times. This chain connects TRBV30 to TRBJ2-7; D may be TRBD1 (6 bases). V lost 1 base to trimming and J lost 7 bases, with 14 bases between them. This CDR3 is 13 amino acids long. Germline V lookup: CDR1 GTSNPN, CDR2 SVGIG (reference sequence). The CDR3: CAWSEDSLREQYF. As DNA, the CDR3 is TGTGCCTGGAGTGAGGACAGCCTTCGGGAGCAGTACTTC.